This paragraph reports one TCR beta chain. The data are from a study of blood T cell repertoires in COVID-19. On the study more broadly: Sites in the United States, Italy and Spain provided acute and convalescent COVID-19 samples. From T cells, B-cell-depleted T cells, or PBMCs came the material, which was cDNA or gDNA.

Germline CDR1 and CDR2: SGHAT and FQNNGV. The CDR3 runs 15 residues. Trimming cost V 3 bases and J 4 bases, with 15 bases left between them. Per the study methods: Nucleated cell counts were estimated from reference gene primer amplification. Data came from immunoSEQ multiplex PCR; TCRdb stores just in-frame clones and leaves some out. The V and J calls and clone size are taken from that table; D and trimming were inferred from the DNA. The sample contains under 150,000 clones, about 88% of which appear only once. The receptor was isolated from a woman aged 70-85 years who had recovered from COVID-19. The rearrangement joins TRBV11-2 to TRBJ2-5; a weak D match, TRBD2 (5 bases). Sequenced: peripheral blood. The CDR3 DNA sequence: TGTGCCAGCAGCTTCCCCCTTACGGGGAGAGAGACCCAGTACTTC. It yields the protein CASSFPLTGRETQYF.